Below, one T cell receptor beta chain is given with its context. Its target is unknown. Extracted from the samples, RNA was reverse transcribed into cDNA to serve as the sequencing template. Sequencing used immunoSEQ multiplex PCR; TCRdb keeps in-frame clones, though not all of them. The sample records approximately 180,000 clones, 58% being singletons. Treatment of the sample: oral pan-JAK inhibitor, 5-10 mg twice daily. Individuals with alopecia areata gave both lesional scalp punch biopsies and peripheral blood for collection. Isolation of CD4+ and CD8+ T cells from PBMCs was achieved by sorting. Per the germline V gene, CDR1 is LNHDA and CDR2 is SQIVND (reference sequence). Trimming took 4 bases from V and 8 from J; bases not matched to a gene: 14. This CDR3 has 15 residues. The entry originates in a study of CD8+ T cells in alopecia areata. Study-level information: Twice a day, 5 to 10 mg of oral tofacitinib was administered to treated patients.

Notes on the study in general: Many of the expanded lesional clones endured in scalp and blood while on tofacitinib.

V is TRBV19 and J is TRBJ2-7; 7 bases match TRBD1. Sequencing was performed on CD4+ T cells sorted from blood, taken at week 56, from a patient treated with tofacitinib. The TCR was taken from a human donor with alopecia areata. CDR3 DNA: TGTGCCAGTAGTACTGCCGGGACAGCAGATACGAAGCAGTACTTC. Its protein is CASSTAGTADTKQYF.